The T cell receptor (beta chain) described here comes from a study of T-cell memory formation after mild COVID-19. Germline values: CDR1 DFQATT, CDR2 SNEGSKA (reference sequence). CDR3 length equals 15 residues. V was clipped by 1 base and J by 1 base, with 13 bases between them. One entry per CDR3 protein, called by TCRdb with MiXCR from the 5' RACE reads. This sample has 250,000 to 350,000 distinct CDR3 sequences; approximately 19% occur once, and the top ten carry under 25%. This receptor was obtained from a young man who had mild COVID-19 (a few samples of this study predate the infection). Cell type and time point are not known. Sequencing was carried out using PBMCs or a T cell subset sorted from them (not recorded which). The genes are TRBV20-1 and TRBJ1-1; TRBD1 is a possible D gene (5 bases). In nucleotides, the CDR3 is TGCAGTGCTAGAGTCCTCGGGGGTCCGAACACTGAAGCTTTCTTT. Translating gives CSARVLGGPNTEAFF.